This T cell receptor (beta chain) was profiled in a study of blood T cell repertoires in COVID-19. Study summary: From T cells, B-cell-depleted T cells, or PBMCs came the material, which was cDNA or gDNA.

CDR1 MDHEN and CDR2 SYDVKM come from the germline V gene. This CDR3 is built from 15 residues. V dropped 8 bases and J dropped 2 bases, with 17 bases sitting between them. Followed over time, Seattle patients had been enrolled while infection was active. As originally analysed: The authors estimated nucleated cell counts from reference gene primer amplification. Repertoires were generated with immunoSEQ multiplex PCR, while TCRdb's copy carries only in-frame clones and drops some. V, J and clone size were drawn from that table, and D and trimming were deduced from the DNA. Of 95,000 to 150,000 clones listed, more than 80% are singletons.

The chain employs TRBV28 and TRBJ2-3; D uncertain. The source is a woman older than 75 with COVID-19, enrolled during active disease. The sample consisted of peripheral blood. Here the CDR3 DNA reads TGTGCCAGCCTCGGTTACGATCGGTACACAGATACGCAGTATTTT. This encodes CASLGYDRYTDTQYF.